These T cell receptor beta chains were read from a single sample in a study of cytomegalovirus exposure and HLA in healthy donors. Some clones are missing from TCRdb's copy, which holds only in-frame ones; the method was immunoSEQ multiplex PCR. The sample totals over 100,000 clones. The sample was PBMCs. The receptors stem from a man aged 30-40 years in good health and CMV-seronegative. The CDR3 runs from the conserved cysteine through the conserved F or W. Each record gives: V gene, D gene, J gene, CDR3 protein, CDR3 DNA. The D gene is left open where the match is weak.

TRBV5-4	TRBD2	TRBJ2-5	CASSSLQRGGTGETQYF	TGTGCCAGCAGCTCACTCCAGCGGGGGGGCACCGGGGAGACCCAGTACTTC
TRBV6-1	TRBD1	TRBJ2-5	CASSEGGGTGEETQYF	TGTGCCAGCAGTGAAGGAGGGGGGACAGGGGAAGAGACCCAGTACTTC
TRBV25-1	-	TRBJ1-4	CASSVASVEKLFF	TGTGCCAGCTCGGTCGCCTCGGTTGAAAAACTGTTTTTT
TRBV21-1	-	TRBJ1-6	CASSPRRGKDSPLHF	TGTGCCAGCAGCCCCCGTCGGGGAAAGGACTCACCCCTCCACTTT
TRBV5-1	-	TRBJ1-4	CASSETGSNEKLFF	TGCGCCAGCAGCGAGACAGGCTCTAATGAAAAACTGTTTTTT
TRBV27	-	TRBJ1-1	CASSNRPMNTEAFF	TGTGCCAGCAGCAACAGGCCCATGAACACTGAAGCTTTCTTT
TRBV2	TRBD1	TRBJ2-3	CASSRDRERAGYF	TGTGCCAGCAGCCGCGACAGGGAACGGGCCGGGTATTTT
TRBV10-3	TRBD1	TRBJ1-1	CAISETGGTEAFF	TGTGCCATCAGTGAGACAGGGGGCACTGAAGCTTTCTTT
TRBV19	-	TRBJ1-3	CASSIAGPSGNTIYF	TGTGCCAGTAGTATAGCAGGGCCCTCCGGAAACACCATATATTTT
TRBV6-5	-	TRBJ2-7	CASSYQGSVNEQYF	TGTGCCAGCAGTTACCAGGGGTCGGTGAACGAGCAGTACTTC
TRBV7-2	TRBD2	TRBJ2-3	CASSLSGGAADTQYF	TGTGCCAGCAGCTTAAGCGGGGGGGCCGCAGATACGCAGTATTTT
TRBV7-8	-	TRBJ1-5	CASSLVPGNSNQPQHF	TGTGCCAGCAGCTTAGTCCCCGGGAATAGCAATCAGCCCCAGCATTTT
TRBV6-1	TRBD1	TRBJ1-5	CASRRGQGSQPQHF	TGTGCCAGCAGACGCGGACAGGGAAGCCAGCCCCAGCATTTT
TRBV6-6	-	TRBJ2-7	CASSYFGPEQYF	TGTGCCAGCAGTTACTTCGGTCCCGAGCAGTACTTC
TRBV10-3	-	TRBJ1-5	CAISEGRGGNQPQHF	TGTGCCATCAGTGAAGGAAGGGGTGGCAATCAGCCCCAGCATTTT
TRBV5-4	TRBD2	TRBJ2-5	CASSLGLAGALQETQYF	TGTGCCAGCAGCTTGGGGCTAGCGGGGGCCTTACAAGAGACCCAGTACTTC
TRBV5-6	TRBD1	TRBJ1-2	CASSPAQGQLMGYTF	TGTGCCAGCAGCCCGGCGCAGGGACAGCTTATGGGCTACACCTTC
TRBV9	-	TRBJ2-6	CASSVGRQDYFSGANVLTF	TGTGCCAGCAGCGTAGGCCGGCAGGATTACTTCTCTGGGGCCAACGTCCTGACTTTC
TRBV18	-	TRBJ2-7	CASSFGRYSYEQYF	TGTGCCAGCTCCTTCGGCCGGTACAGCTACGAGCAGTACTTC
TRBV6-1	TRBD1	TRBJ1-1	CASSAQAGGAGTEAFF	TGTGCCAGCAGTGCTCAAGCAGGGGGTGCGGGCACTGAAGCTTTCTTT
TRBV19	TRBD1	TRBJ2-7	CASSMAGGNEQYF	TGTGCCAGTAGTATGGCAGGGGGAAACGAGCAGTACTTC
TRBV5-1	TRBD1	TRBJ2-7	CASTFGTGGNEQYF	TGCGCCAGCACCTTCGGAACAGGGGGTAACGAGCAGTACTTC
TRBV7-9	-	TRBJ2-3	CASSFGRGVSDTQYF	TGTGCCAGCAGCTTCGGCAGGGGCGTATCAGATACGCAGTATTTT
TRBV12-5	-	TRBJ2-3	CASGLGLVKTDTQYF	TGTGCTAGTGGTTTGGGACTAGTGAAAACAGATACGCAGTATTTT
TRBV27	-	TRBJ1-1	CASSLITAAGLNTEAFF	TGTGCCAGCAGTTTAATCACAGCGGCAGGATTGAACACTGAAGCTTTCTTT
TRBV5-6	-	TRBJ1-1	CASSLAEGNTEAFF	TGTGCCAGCAGCTTGGCGGAGGGGAACACTGAAGCTTTCTTT
TRBV9	-	TRBJ2-2	CASSVRDGSGGGELFF	TGTGCCAGCAGCGTTCGGGACGGCTCCGGGGGTGGGGAGCTGTTTTTT
TRBV15	-	TRBJ2-6	CATSRDNSGANVLTF	TGTGCCACCAGCAGGGACAACTCTGGGGCCAACGTCCTGACTTTC
TRBV19	-	TRBJ1-2	CASSIGPGRVYGYTF	TGTGCCAGTAGTATAGGTCCGGGCAGGGTCTATGGCTACACCTTC
TRBV21-1	-	TRBJ2-7	CASSKSGLRVRQGMGLYEQYF	TGTGCCAGCAGCAAAAGTGGGCTCAGGGTTCGACAGGGAATGGGTCTTTACGAGCAGTACTTC
TRBV4-2	TRBD2	TRBJ2-1	CASSDSSGGASNEQFF	TGTGCCAGCAGCGACTCTAGCGGGGGGGCGAGCAATGAGCAGTTCTTC
TRBV7-8	-	TRBJ1-3	CASSFEGARLSGNTIYF	TGTGCCAGCAGCTTTGAAGGAGCTAGGCTCTCTGGAAACACCATATATTTT
TRBV6-1	-	TRBJ2-3	CASSEQGGLKGTDTQYF	TGTGCCAGCAGTGAACAGGGGGGACTCAAAGGCACAGATACGCAGTATTTT
TRBV6-1	-	TRBJ2-1	CASSLDRTTYNEQFF	TGTGCCAGCAGCTTAGACAGGACCACCTACAATGAGCAGTTCTTC
TRBV11-3	-	TRBJ2-1	CASSEGRNEQFF	TGTGCCAGCAGCGAAGGGAGGAATGAGCAGTTCTTC
TRBV5-6	TRBD1	TRBJ2-5	CASRGVGTGVETQYF	TGTGCCAGCAGAGGCGTCGGGACAGGGGTAGAGACCCAGTACTTC
TRBV30	TRBD1	TRBJ1-1	CAWSTRDRFPNTEAFF	TGTGCCTGGAGTACGAGGGACAGGTTTCCGAACACTGAAGCTTTCTTT
TRBV28	-	TRBJ1-1	CASSLSGIRAFF	TGTGCCAGCAGTTTGTCAGGGATCCGAGCTTTCTTT
TRBV5-3	TRBD1	TRBJ2-7	CARGQGVRRPYEQYF	TGTGCCAGGGGACAGGGGGTTAGGAGGCCCTACGAGCAGTACTTC
TRBV6-7	-	TRBJ2-7	CASSYFWEWGGYEQYF	-
TRBV19	-	TRBJ1-4	CASSKRQDEKLFF	TGTGCCAGTAGTAAAAGACAAGATGAAAAACTGTTTTTT
TRBV19	TRBD1	TRBJ2-4	CASSGWDSEDIQYF	TGTGCCAGTAGTGGGTGGGACAGCGAGGACATTCAGTACTTC
TRBV9	TRBD2	TRBJ2-2	CASSPRTSEYTGELFF	TGTGCCAGCAGCCCACGGACTAGCGAGTACACCGGGGAGCTGTTTTTT
TRBV28	TRBD1	TRBJ1-3	CASGNLGTAARFGNTIYF	TGTGCCAGCGGGAACCTAGGGACAGCGGCGAGATTTGGAAACACCATATATTTT
TRBV7-7	TRBD1	TRBJ1-1	CASSLWQGAQDTEAFF	TGTGCCAGCAGCCTTTGGCAGGGGGCTCAAGACACTGAAGCTTTCTTT
TRBV5-4	-	TRBJ1-6	CASRRSYNSPLHF	TGTGCCAGCAGGAGGAGCTATAATTCACCCCTCCACTTT
TRBV7-3	-	TRBJ2-2	CASSIGVDSLNTGELFF	TGTGCCAGCAGCATAGGGGTGGACAGTTTGAACACCGGGGAGCTGTTTTTT
TRBV6-5	-	TRBJ1-3	CASSRLMGRDTIYF	TGTGCCAGCAGCCGCTTGATGGGGAGGGACACCATATATTTT
TRBV5-1	-	TRBJ1-3	CASSLGQRFSGNTIYF	TGCGCCAGCAGCTTGGGGCAGCGCTTCTCTGGAAACACCATATATTTT
TRBV25-1	-	TRBJ1-4	CASSDVGPSEKLFF	TGTGCCAGCAGTGATGTGGGGCCGAGCGAAAAACTGTTTTTT
TRBV25-1	-	TRBJ1-4	CASSGIRAGNEKLFF	TGTGCCAGCAGTGGTATCAGGGCGGGGAATGAAAAACTGTTTTTT
TRBV5-1	-	TRBJ2-3	CASSLGRVNTDTQYF	TGCGCCAGCAGCTTGGGGAGGGTTAACACAGATACGCAGTATTTT
TRBV5-1	-	TRBJ2-2	CASSLVHRPEGTGELFF	TGCGCCAGCAGCTTGGTACACAGGCCGGAAGGGACCGGGGAGCTGTTTTTT
TRBV6-1	-	TRBJ2-7	CASSEESGGGYEQYF	TGTGCCAGCAGTGAAGAGTCAGGGGGAGGCTACGAGCAGTACTTC